This note documents a single T cell receptor (beta chain) sequence. Its matching antigen is unknown. This specimen comes from a study of T cells after yellow fever vaccination. General study results and limits: Researchers report a weaker secondary response that nonetheless peaked faster, day 5 versus 15.

The CDR3 has 15 amino acids. Deletions cut 10 bases from V and 3 bases from J, with 18 bases between. CDR1 SNHLY and CDR2 FYNNEI come from the germline V gene. 5'RACE template switching generated TCR cDNA, adding a universal primer site and UMIs. TCRdb independently ran MiXCR on the 5' RACE reads; one entry per CDR3 protein. This table holds some 560,000 distinct CDR3 sequences, around 16% found once. This receptor was obtained from a man younger than 35 who received the YFV17D yellow fever vaccine. This chain connects TRBV2 to TRBJ2-2; a possible D gene is TRBD1 (7 bases). The sequenced sample was PBMCs, obtained about 5 days after the first yellow fever vaccination. CDR3 sequence: CATNTGEVDTGELFF. CDR3 sequence (DNA): TGTGCCACTAATACAGGGGAGGTGGACACCGGGGAGCTGTTTTTT.